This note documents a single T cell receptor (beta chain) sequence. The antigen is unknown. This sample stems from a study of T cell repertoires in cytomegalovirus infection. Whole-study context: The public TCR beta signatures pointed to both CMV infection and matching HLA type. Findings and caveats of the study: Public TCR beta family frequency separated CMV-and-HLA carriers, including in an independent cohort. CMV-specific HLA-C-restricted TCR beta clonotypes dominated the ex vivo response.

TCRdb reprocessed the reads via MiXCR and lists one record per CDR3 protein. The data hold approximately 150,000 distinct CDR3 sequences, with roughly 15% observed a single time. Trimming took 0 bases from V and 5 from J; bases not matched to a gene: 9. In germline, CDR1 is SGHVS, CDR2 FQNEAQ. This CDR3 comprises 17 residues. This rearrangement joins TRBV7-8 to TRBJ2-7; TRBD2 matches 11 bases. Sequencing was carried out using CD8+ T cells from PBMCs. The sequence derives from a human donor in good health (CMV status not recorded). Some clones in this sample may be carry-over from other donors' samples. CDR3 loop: CASSLAQPSGGSHEQYF. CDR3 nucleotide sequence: TGTGCCAGCAGCTTAGCCCAACCTAGCGGGGGGAGCCACGAGCAGTACTTC.